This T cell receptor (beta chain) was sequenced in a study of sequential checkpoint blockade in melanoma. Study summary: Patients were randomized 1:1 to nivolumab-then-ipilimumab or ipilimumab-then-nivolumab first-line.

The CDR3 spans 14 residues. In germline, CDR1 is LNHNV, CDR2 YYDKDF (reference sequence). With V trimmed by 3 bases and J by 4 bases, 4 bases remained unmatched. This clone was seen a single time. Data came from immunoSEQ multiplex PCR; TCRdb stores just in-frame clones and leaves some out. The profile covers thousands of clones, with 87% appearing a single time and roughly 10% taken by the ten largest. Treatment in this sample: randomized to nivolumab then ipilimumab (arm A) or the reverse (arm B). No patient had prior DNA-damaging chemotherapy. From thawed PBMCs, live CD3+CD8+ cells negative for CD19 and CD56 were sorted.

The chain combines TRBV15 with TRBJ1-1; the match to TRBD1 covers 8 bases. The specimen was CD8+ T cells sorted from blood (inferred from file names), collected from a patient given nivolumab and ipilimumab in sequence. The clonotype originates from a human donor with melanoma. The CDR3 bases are TGTGCCACCAGCAGCGATACAGGGGGCACTGAAGCTTTCTTT. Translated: CATSSDTGGTEAFF.